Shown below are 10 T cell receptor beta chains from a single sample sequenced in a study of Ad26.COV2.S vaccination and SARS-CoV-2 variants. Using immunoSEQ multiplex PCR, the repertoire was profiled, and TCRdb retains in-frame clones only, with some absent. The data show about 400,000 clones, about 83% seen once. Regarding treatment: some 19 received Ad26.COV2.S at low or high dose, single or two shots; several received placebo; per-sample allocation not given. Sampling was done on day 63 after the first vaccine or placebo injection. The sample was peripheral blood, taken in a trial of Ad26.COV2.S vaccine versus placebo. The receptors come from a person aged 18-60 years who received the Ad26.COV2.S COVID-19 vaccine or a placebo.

CDR3 in DNA: TGTGCCAGCAGTTTACTAACCACCGGTACTGGGGCCAACGTCCTGACTTTC. Its translation: CASSLLTTGTGANVLTF. The genes are TRBV27 and TRBJ2-6, with D uncertain. V lost 2 bases, J lost 2 bases, and 13 bases lay in between. Germline loops: CDR1 MNHEY, CDR2 SMNVEV (reference sequence). This CDR3 has 17 residues.

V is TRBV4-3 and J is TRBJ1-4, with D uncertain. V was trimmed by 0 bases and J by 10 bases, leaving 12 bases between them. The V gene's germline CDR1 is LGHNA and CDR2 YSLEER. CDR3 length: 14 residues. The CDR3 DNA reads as TGCGCCAGCAGCCAAGATCTCAACAGCCCAAAACTGTTTTTT. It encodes CASSQDLNSPKLFF.

Here the CDR3 DNA reads TGCGCCAGCAGCCAACAAACGAGGGTTGACGGAAACACCATATATTTT. Protein: CASSQQTRVDGNTIYF. The rearrangement joins TRBV4-1 to TRBJ1-3; D not certain. V was clipped by 2 bases and J by 4 bases, with 15 bases between them. This CDR3 spans 16 amino acids. The germline gives CDR1 MGHRA, CDR2 YSYEKL.

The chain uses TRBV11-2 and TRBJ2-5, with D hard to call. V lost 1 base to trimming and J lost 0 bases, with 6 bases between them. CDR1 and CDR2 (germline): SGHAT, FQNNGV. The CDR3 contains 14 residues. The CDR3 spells CASSLGTYQETQYF. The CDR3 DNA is TGTGCCAGCAGCTTAGGGACCTACCAAGAGACCCAGTACTTC.

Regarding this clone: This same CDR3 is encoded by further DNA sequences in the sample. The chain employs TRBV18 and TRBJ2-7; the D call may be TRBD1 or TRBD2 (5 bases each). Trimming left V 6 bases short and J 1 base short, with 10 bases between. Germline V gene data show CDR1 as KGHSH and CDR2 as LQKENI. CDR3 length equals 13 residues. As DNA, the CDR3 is TGTGCCAGCTCCCCCGGGGCATCCTACGAGCAGTACTTC. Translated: CASSPGASYEQYF.

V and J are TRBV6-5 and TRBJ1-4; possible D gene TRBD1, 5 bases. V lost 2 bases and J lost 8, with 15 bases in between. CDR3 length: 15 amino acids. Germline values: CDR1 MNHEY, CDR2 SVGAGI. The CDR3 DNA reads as TGTGCCAGCAGTTACACCGCAGGGAATCAAGAAAAACTGTTTTTT. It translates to CASSYTAGNQEKLFF.

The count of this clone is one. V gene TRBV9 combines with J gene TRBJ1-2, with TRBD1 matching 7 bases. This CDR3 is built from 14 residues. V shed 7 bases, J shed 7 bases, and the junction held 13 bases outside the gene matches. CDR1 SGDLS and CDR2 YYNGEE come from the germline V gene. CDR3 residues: CASATGTRLFGYTF. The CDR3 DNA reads TGTGCCAGCGCGACAGGGACACGGCTATTTGGCTACACCTTC.

DNA of the CDR3: TGTGCCACTTTCCCCCGGACAGGTTCCTACGAGCAGTACTTC. Protein: CATFPRTGSYEQYF. The J gene is TRBJ2-7, the V gene TRBV19; 7 bases fit TRBD1. Germline V CDR1 and CDR2: LNHDA, SQIVND (reference sequence). V trimming: 10 bases; J trimming: 1 base; junction bases outside the gene matches: 10. The CDR3 extends over 14 amino acids.

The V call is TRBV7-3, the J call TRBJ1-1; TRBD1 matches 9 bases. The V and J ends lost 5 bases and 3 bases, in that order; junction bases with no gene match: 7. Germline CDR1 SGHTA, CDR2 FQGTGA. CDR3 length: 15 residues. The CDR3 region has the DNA TGTGCCAGCAGCCCCCACAGGGGGCATGACACTGAAGCTTTCTTT. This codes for CASSPHRGHDTEAFF.

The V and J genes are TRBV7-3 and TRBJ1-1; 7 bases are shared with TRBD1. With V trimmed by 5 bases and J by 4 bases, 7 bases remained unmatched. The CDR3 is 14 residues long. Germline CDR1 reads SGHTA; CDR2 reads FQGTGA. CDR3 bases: TGTGCCAGCAGCCCATCAGGGGGTGGCACTGAAGCTTTCTTT. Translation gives CASSPSGGGTEAFF.